This entry is about one T cell receptor (beta chain). What it binds is not known. This entry is derived from a study of OX40 agonist ivuxolimab in advanced cancers. Method: immunoSEQ multiplex PCR; TCRdb's copy keeps in-frame clones and lacks some. This sample has roughly 20,000 clones; around four fifths occur once, and the top ten carry 3% to 3.5%. Study-wide findings and caveats: Researchers did not determine the expanded peripheral T cells' antigen specificity.

The CDR3 loop spans 15 amino acids. V dropped 5 bases and J dropped 2; count of bases not matched to a gene: 7. CDR1 SGHAT and CDR2 FQNNGV come from the germline V gene. The sample consisted of CD4+ or CD8+ T cells sorted from blood, taken in a trial of the OX40 agonist ivuxolimab. The clonotype was recovered from an adult with an advanced solid tumor such as melanoma, head and neck, liver or kidney cancer. The J gene is TRBJ2-3, the V gene TRBV11-2; TRBD1 matches at 7 bases. CDR3 DNA sequence: TGTGCCAGCAGCACCCGGACAGGTTCCACAGATACGCAGTATTTT. It is translated as CASSTRTGSTDTQYF.